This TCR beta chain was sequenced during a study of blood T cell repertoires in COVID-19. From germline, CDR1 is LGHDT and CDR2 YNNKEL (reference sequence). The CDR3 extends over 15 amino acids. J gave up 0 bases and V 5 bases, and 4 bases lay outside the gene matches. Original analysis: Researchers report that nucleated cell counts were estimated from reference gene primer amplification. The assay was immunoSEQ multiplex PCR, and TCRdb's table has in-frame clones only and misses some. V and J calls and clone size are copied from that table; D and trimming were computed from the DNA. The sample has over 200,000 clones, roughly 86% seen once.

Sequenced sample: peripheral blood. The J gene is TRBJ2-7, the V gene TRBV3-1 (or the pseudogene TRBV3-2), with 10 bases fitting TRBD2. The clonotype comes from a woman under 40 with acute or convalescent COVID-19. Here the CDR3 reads CASSNLAGASYEQYF. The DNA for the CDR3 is TGTGCCAGCAGCAACCTAGCGGGAGCCTCCTACGAGCAGTACTTC.